This entry describes one TCR beta chain. A much larger clone sits a single nucleotide away, making a read error possible. The authors prepared the TCRbeta library with unique molecular identifiers. MiXCR was run by TCRdb on the PCR reads, yielding one entry per CDR3 protein. This repertoire shows more than 550,000 distinct CDR3 sequences, 10% to 13% found once; its top ten account for around 4%. The sample originates from a study of T-cell reconstitution after alpha-beta-depleted transplantation in children. The V and J ends lost 5 bases and 6 bases respectively, with 13 bases between them. CDR3 length: 13 residues.

V gene TRBV12-3 or TRBV12-4 combines with J gene TRBJ2-5, with unresolved D. The material sequenced was PBMCs from the stem cell graft donor, taken from the stem cell graft. The receptor was isolated from a human donor who donated a stem cell graft to a child with acute myeloid leukemia. This CDR3 is CASSLDSDQTQYF. As DNA, the CDR3 is TGTGCCAGCAGTCTTGACTCGGACCAGACCCAGTACTTC.